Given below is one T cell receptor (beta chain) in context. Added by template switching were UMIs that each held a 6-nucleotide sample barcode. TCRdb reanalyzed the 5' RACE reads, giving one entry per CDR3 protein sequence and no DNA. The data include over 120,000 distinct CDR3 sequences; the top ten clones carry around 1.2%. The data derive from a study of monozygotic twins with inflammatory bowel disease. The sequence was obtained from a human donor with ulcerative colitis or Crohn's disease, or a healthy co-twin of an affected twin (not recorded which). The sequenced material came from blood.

The CDR3 loop is CASSLDGANTGELFF. This rearrangement joins TRBV5-5 to TRBJ2-2. Looked up from germline, CDR1 is SGHKS and CDR2 is YYEKEE (reference sequence). CDR3 size: 15 residues. Full variable domain (remainder filled in from reference TRBV5-5 and TRBJ2-2): DAGVTQSPTHLIKTRGQQVTLRCSPISGHKSVSWYQQVLGQGPQFIFQYYEKEERGRGNFPDRFSARQFPNYSSELNVNALLLGDSALYLCASSLDGANTGELFFGEGSRLTVL.